These 4 T cell receptor beta chains were all obtained from the same sample, sequenced in a study of molecular identifiers for immune sequencing clone quantification. One entry per CDR3 protein, called by TCRdb with MiXCR from the PCR reads. The table has around 320,000 distinct CDR3 sequences, roughly 23% seen once. The sequencing input was naive CD8+ T cells from blood, with Jurkat cell RNA spiked in. Subset noted: FACS-sorted CD8+CD4-CCR7+CD45RA+ naive T cells. Receptors were obtained from a human donor in good health. Some libraries in this study had Jurkat cell RNA spiked in.

Of note for this clonotype: Here the CDR3 omits its conserved ending phenylalanine or tryptophan, so a read error is the likely source. The chain is built from TRBV25-1 and TRBJ1-1; 7 positions agree with TRBD1. The germline gives CDR1 MGHDK, CDR2 SYGVNS. V lost 4 bases to trimming and J lost 8 bases; unmatched junction nucleotides: 10. The CDR3 sequence is 14 residues long. This chain's CDR3 is CASSATGLGTEAFY. The CDR3 DNA follows: TGTGCCAGCAGTGCGACAGGGTTGGGCACAGAAGCTTTCTAT.

V gene TRBV14 combines with J gene TRBJ2-6; a possible D gene is TRBD1 (6 bases). The CDR3 extends over 15 amino acids. Germline CDR1 and CDR2: SGHDN and FVKESK. Trimming pared 1 base from V and 2 bases from J, leaving 6 bases between. The CDR3 is CASSQAGAGANVLTF. The CDR3 nucleotides read TGTGCCAGCAGCCAAGCAGGGGCTGGGGCCAACGTCCTGACTTTC.

J is TRBJ1-6 and V is TRBV12-3 or TRBV12-4; unclear D gene. The CDR3 is 14 residues long. V lost 6 bases and J lost 7, with 13 bases in between. This CDR3 is CASSPSLGNSPLHF. The CDR3 DNA sequence: TGTGCCAGCAGCCCCAGTTTAGGGAATTCACCCCTCCACTTT.

This clonotype was observed a few times. The rearrangement joins TRBV29-1 to TRBJ1-1; D remains ambiguous. V dropped 1 base and J dropped 7 bases, with 7 bases sitting between them. CDR1 and CDR2 (germline): SQVTM, ANQGSEA. This CDR3 spans 11 amino acids. The CDR3 region has the DNA TGCAGCGTTGAAGCGGGCATTGAAGCTTTCTTT. Its translation is CSVEAGIEAFF.